These T cell receptor beta chains were read from a single sample in a study of Ad26.COV2.S vaccination and SARS-CoV-2 variants. Repertoires were generated with immunoSEQ multiplex PCR, while TCRdb's copy carries only in-frame clones and drops some. This sample carries about 350,000 clones, about 88% of them seen once, and the ten largest clones take 6.4%. Sequencing was performed on peripheral blood, taken in a trial of Ad26.COV2.S vaccine versus placebo. These receptors all stem from a person between 18 and 60 years old who received the Ad26.COV2.S COVID-19 vaccine or a placebo. Each CDR3 is given with its conserved first and last residue. Fields, in order: V gene, clone size, D gene, J gene, CDR3 protein, CDR3 DNA. A D gene is named only where the DNA matches it firmly. Clone size is not always given. Where it is, it says once, few, many or a class for expanded clones.

V gene: TRBV5-1; clone size: -; D gene: TRBD1; J gene: TRBJ1-1; CDR3 protein: CASSLETGRSEAFF; CDR3 DNA: TGCGCCAGCAGCTTGGAGACAGGGAGATCTGAAGCTTTCTTT
V gene: TRBV11-2; clone size: -; D gene: -; J gene: TRBJ1-1; CDR3 protein: CAGGHLNTEAFF; CDR3 DNA: TGTGCCGGGGGGCATTTGAACACTGAAGCTTTCTTT
V gene: TRBV4-2; clone size: -; D gene: -; J gene: TRBJ2-1; CDR3 protein: CASSQSDALKQVQFF; CDR3 DNA: TGTGCCAGCAGCCAGTCCGACGCCTTAAAGCAGGTGCAGTTCTTC
V gene: TRBV27; clone size: once; D gene: -; J gene: TRBJ2-3; CDR3 protein: CASSPRASFSTDTQYF; CDR3 DNA: TGTGCCAGCAGTCCAAGGGCATCTTTTAGTACAGATACGCAGTATTTT
V gene: TRBV2; clone size: -; D gene: TRBD1; J gene: TRBJ2-6; CDR3 protein: CASSRDRPSGANVLTF; CDR3 DNA: TGTGCCAGCAGTAGGGACAGACCCTCTGGGGCCAACGTCCTGACTTTC
V gene: TRBV7-9; clone size: -; D gene: -; J gene: TRBJ2-1; CDR3 protein: CASSSGLTSSYNEQFF; CDR3 DNA: TGTGCCAGCAGCTCGGGACTTACTAGCTCCTACAATGAGCAGTTCTTC
V gene: TRBV10-3; clone size: -; D gene: TRBD1; J gene: TRBJ1-1; CDR3 protein: CAISVGTENTEAFF; CDR3 DNA: TGTGCCATCAGTGTGGGGACAGAGAACACTGAAGCTTTCTTT
V gene: TRBV18; clone size: -; D gene: -; J gene: TRBJ1-1; CDR3 protein: CASSPLMNTEAFF; CDR3 DNA: TGTGCCAGCTCACCATTAATGAACACTGAAGCTTTCTTT
V gene: TRBV7-9; clone size: -; D gene: -; J gene: TRBJ1-6; CDR3 protein: CASSLGTGRGDHSPLHF; CDR3 DNA: TGTGCCAGCAGCTTAGGGACGGGCAGGGGCGATCATTCACCCCTCCACTTT
V gene: TRBV19; clone size: -; D gene: -; J gene: TRBJ1-1; CDR3 protein: CASTSTPTANTEAFF; CDR3 DNA: TGTGCCAGTACCTCTACCCCGACAGCGAACACTGAAGCTTTCTTT
V gene: TRBV29-1; clone size: -; D gene: -; J gene: TRBJ1-2; CDR3 protein: CSVGTGGRDYGYTF; CDR3 DNA: TGCAGCGTGGGTACAGGAGGCCGGGACTATGGCTACACCTTC
V gene: TRBV4-3; clone size: -; D gene: TRBD1; J gene: TRBJ1-6; CDR3 protein: CASSQVTGDTRLEYSSPLHF; CDR3 DNA: TGCGCCAGCAGCCAGGTAACAGGGGACACACGACTTGAGTATAGTTCACCCCTCCACTTT
V gene: TRBV12-3/TRBV12-4; clone size: -; D gene: TRBD2; J gene: TRBJ2-3; CDR3 protein: CAFGGGPPDTQYF; CDR3 DNA: TGTGCCTTTGGGGGAGGGCCGCCAGATACGCAGTATTTT
V gene: TRBV5-1; clone size: -; D gene: TRBD1; J gene: TRBJ2-7; CDR3 protein: CASSARDSLTLRNEQYF; CDR3 DNA: TGCGCCAGCAGCGCCCGGGACAGTCTAACCCTTCGGAACGAGCAGTACTTC
V gene: TRBV10-3; clone size: -; D gene: TRBD2; J gene: TRBJ2-3; CDR3 protein: CATLGTSASTDTQYF; CDR3 DNA: TGTGCCACCCTAGGGACTAGCGCCTCCACAGATACGCAGTATTTT
V gene: TRBV2; clone size: -; D gene: -; J gene: TRBJ2-5; CDR3 protein: CASSGQRAETQYF; CDR3 DNA: TGTGCCAGCAGTGGACAGCGGGCAGAGACCCAGTACTTC
V gene: TRBV11-1; clone size: -; D gene: TRBD1; J gene: TRBJ1-5; CDR3 protein: CASSRTGDSNQPQHF; CDR3 DNA: TGTGCCAGCAGCCGGACAGGGGATAGCAATCAGCCCCAGCATTTT
V gene: TRBV5-4; clone size: -; D gene: -; J gene: TRBJ1-2; CDR3 protein: CASSLEVGRKGYTF; CDR3 DNA: TGTGCCAGCAGCTTGGAGGTAGGAAGAAAGGGCTACACCTTC
V gene: TRBV19; clone size: -; D gene: TRBD2; J gene: TRBJ2-1; CDR3 protein: CASSLAGGPQGEQFF; CDR3 DNA: TGTGCCAGTAGCCTGGCGGGGGGGCCTCAAGGTGAGCAGTTCTTC
V gene: TRBV18; clone size: -; D gene: -; J gene: TRBJ2-7; CDR3 protein: CASSPSSGQTSEQYF; CDR3 DNA: TGTGCCAGCTCACCCTCTTCCGGACAGACCTCCGAGCAGTACTTC
V gene: TRBV20-1; clone size: -; D gene: -; J gene: TRBJ1-2; CDR3 protein: CSASNPGTDSGGYTF; CDR3 DNA: TGCAGTGCTAGTAATCCAGGGACGGACTCTGGGGGCTACACCTTC
V gene: TRBV4-3; clone size: -; D gene: TRBD1; J gene: TRBJ1-2; CDR3 protein: CASSQFSPGQGPIGYTF; CDR3 DNA: TGCGCCAGCAGCCAATTCTCTCCGGGACAGGGACCTATCGGCTACACCTTC
V gene: TRBV4-1; clone size: -; D gene: -; J gene: TRBJ1-3; CDR3 protein: CASSGGSLDQENTIYF; CDR3 DNA: TGCGCCAGCAGCGGAGGCTCCCTTGATCAGGAAAACACCATATATTTT
V gene: TRBV10-3; clone size: -; D gene: TRBD1; J gene: TRBJ2-5; CDR3 protein: CAISDGTVTGETQYF; CDR3 DNA: TGTGCCATCAGTGACGGGACAGTCACGGGAGAGACCCAGTACTTC
V gene: TRBV28; clone size: -; D gene: TRBD1; J gene: TRBJ2-7; CDR3 protein: CASTLPGTGGWEQYF; CDR3 DNA: TGTGCCAGCACCCTCCCCGGGACAGGGGGCTGGGAGCAGTACTTC
V gene: TRBV11-3; clone size: -; D gene: -; J gene: TRBJ2-1; CDR3 protein: CASSPMEGGNEQFF; CDR3 DNA: TGTGCCAGCAGCCCAATGGAGGGGGGAAATGAGCAGTTCTTC
V gene: TRBV7-2; clone size: -; D gene: TRBD1; J gene: TRBJ2-3; CDR3 protein: CASSPSAGGRHSTDTQYF; CDR3 DNA: TGTGCCAGCAGTCCGTCGGCAGGGGGAAGGCATAGCACAGATACGCAGTATTTT
V gene: TRBV18; clone size: few; D gene: -; J gene: TRBJ2-2; CDR3 protein: CASSPDRLSTGELFF; CDR3 DNA: TGTGCCAGCTCTCCCGACAGGTTGTCGACCGGGGAGCTGTTTTTT
V gene: TRBV4-2; clone size: -; D gene: -; J gene: TRBJ1-1; CDR3 protein: CASSQDRYREAFF; CDR3 DNA: TGTGCCAGCAGCCAAGATCGGTATAGAGAAGCTTTCTTT
V gene: TRBV7-3; clone size: -; D gene: -; J gene: TRBJ2-5; CDR3 protein: CASSLGSQETQYF; CDR3 DNA: TGTGCCAGCAGTTTGGGGTCCCAAGAGACCCAGTACTTC
V gene: TRBV7-3; clone size: few; D gene: TRBD1; J gene: TRBJ2-3; CDR3 protein: CASAGGVTDTQYF; CDR3 DNA: TGTGCCAGCGCAGGGGGCGTTACAGATACGCAGTATTTT
V gene: TRBV10-2; clone size: -; D gene: -; J gene: TRBJ1-2; CDR3 protein: CASSFQNYGYTF; CDR3 DNA: TGCGCCAGCAGCTTCCAGAACTATGGCTACACCTTC
V gene: TRBV5-8; clone size: -; D gene: TRBD1; J gene: TRBJ2-1; CDR3 protein: CASTESGTGAYNEQFF; CDR3 DNA: TGTGCCAGCACCGAATCCGGGACAGGGGCCTACAATGAGCAGTTCTTC
V gene: TRBV7-2; clone size: -; D gene: TRBD2; J gene: TRBJ2-1; CDR3 protein: CASSRVWEGSRNEQFF; CDR3 DNA: TGTGCCAGCAGCCGGGTTTGGGAGGGCTCGAGGAATGAGCAGTTCTTC
V gene: TRBV2; clone size: -; D gene: -; J gene: TRBJ2-7; CDR3 protein: CASSEGGDPYYEQYF; CDR3 DNA: TGTGCCAGCAGTGAAGGTGGGGACCCGTACTACGAGCAGTACTTC
V gene: TRBV19; clone size: -; D gene: TRBD2; J gene: TRBJ2-3; CDR3 protein: CANPRTSGTPCGSGTQYF; CDR3 DNA: TGTGCCAACCCCCGGACTAGCGGGACTCCTTGTGGTTCGGGTACGCAGTATTTT
V gene: TRBV7-9; clone size: -; D gene: TRBD2; J gene: TRBJ2-5; CDR3 protein: CASSFGGGEETQYF; CDR3 DNA: TGTGCCAGCAGCTTCGGCGGGGGGGAGGAGACCCAGTACTTC
V gene: TRBV4-3; clone size: -; D gene: -; J gene: TRBJ1-1; CDR3 protein: CASSQVWAENTEAFF; CDR3 DNA: TGCGCCAGCAGCCAAGTATGGGCGGAGAACACTGAAGCTTTCTTT
V gene: TRBV7-3; clone size: -; D gene: TRBD1; J gene: TRBJ2-1; CDR3 protein: CASSLSTGTGGYNEQFF; CDR3 DNA: TGTGCCAGCAGCTTAAGCACCGGGACAGGGGGATACAATGAGCAGTTCTTC
V gene: TRBV7-2; clone size: -; D gene: -; J gene: TRBJ2-3; CDR3 protein: CASKRGISTDTQYF; CDR3 DNA: TGTGCCAGCAAAAGGGGGATTAGCACAGATACGCAGTATTTT
V gene: TRBV4-1; clone size: -; D gene: -; J gene: TRBJ2-1; CDR3 protein: CASSQASGYGLYNEQFF; CDR3 DNA: TGCGCCAGCAGCCAGGCATCAGGCTACGGGCTTTACAATGAGCAGTTCTTC
V gene: TRBV29-1; clone size: once; D gene: -; J gene: TRBJ1-2; CDR3 protein: CSVDRHVPSGYTF; CDR3 DNA: TGCAGCGTTGACCGGCACGTTCCGAGTGGCTACACCTTC
V gene: TRBV5-1; clone size: once; D gene: TRBD1; J gene: TRBJ2-2; CDR3 protein: CASSISSGTGGTGELFF; CDR3 DNA: TGCGCCAGCAGCATCTCCTCCGGGACAGGGGGCACCGGGGAGCTGTTTTTT